This TCR beta chain came from a study of cytomegalovirus exposure and HLA in healthy donors. Study findings and constraints: Confirmation in vitro established that a few CMV-associated chains were specific for CMV antigens.

TCRdb's copy holds only in-frame clones and misses some; the assay was immunoSEQ multiplex PCR. The table shows 80,000 to 100,000 clones, with about nine tenths occurring only once. This clone was recorded once. What it recognizes is unknown. The donors were part of the 120-subject validation cohort, which stood apart from the approximately 670-subject first cohort. This sequence originates from a young man in good health and CMV-seronegative. Sequencing was performed on PBMCs.

CDR3 amino acids: CASSPQGVGEKLFF. In DNA, the CDR3 is TGCGCCAGCAGCCCTCAGGGGGTAGGCGAAAAACTGTTTTTT. V and J are TRBV5-1 and TRBJ1-4, with 7 nucleotides matching TRBD1. Trimming took 4 bases from V and 8 from J; bases not matched to a gene: 8. The CDR3 extends over 14 amino acids. CDR1 SGHRS and CDR2 YFSETQ come from the germline V gene.